Shown below are 5 T cell receptor beta chains from a single sample sequenced in a study of blood T cell repertoires in COVID-19. Profiled with immunoSEQ multiplex PCR; TCRdb holds only in-frame clones, not every one. The sample holds nearly 250,000 clones, around 86% seen once. Sequencing input: PBMCs or T cells enriched from blood (not recorded which). The receptors stem from a woman aged 45-65 years who had recovered from COVID-19.

The chain links TRBV10-2 to TRBJ1-5, with D possibly TRBD1 on 5 matching bases. The germline CDR1 and CDR2 sequences are WSHSY and SAAADI. There are 14 residues in the CDR3. The germline V and J ends were trimmed by 7 bases and 5 bases, with 15 bases remaining between them. Here the CDR3 reads CASTTWGGDQPQHF. The CDR3 DNA reads as TGCGCCAGCACTACCTGGGGCGGGGATCAGCCCCAGCATTTT.

The rearrangement joins TRBV18 to TRBJ2-3; possible D gene TRBD2, 5 bases. This CDR3 region has 13 residues. With 5 bases removed from V and 3 bases from J, the gap between germline ends came to 9 bases. Germline V CDR1 and CDR2: KGHSH, LQKENI. CDR3 amino acids: CASSAGGTDTQYF. As DNA, the CDR3 is TGTGCCAGCTCAGCCGGCGGGACAGATACGCAGTATTTT.

The chain joins TRBV18 to TRBJ1-3; D uncertain. V lost 0 bases and J 4 bases, leaving 13 bases between the germline ends. CDR3 length equals 16 residues. CDR1 is KGHSH and CDR2 is LQKENI in the germline V gene. The CDR3 protein is CASSPPNRGWGNTIYF. Here the CDR3 DNA reads TGTGCCAGCTCACCACCGAACCGAGGGTGGGGAAACACCATATATTTT.

This rearrangement joins TRBV28 to TRBJ2-7; D might be TRBD1 (5 bases). CDR3 length: 12 amino acids. Germline lookup yields CDR1 MDHEN and CDR2 SYDVKM. Trimming left V 6 bases short and J 10 bases short, with 16 bases between. The CDR3 nucleotides are TGTGCCAGCAGCAATGCAGGGCTTATACAGTACTTC. Its translation: CASSNAGLIQYF.

Only a few counts were recorded for this clone. The gene calls are TRBV5-1 and TRBJ1-2, with TRBD1 matching 8 bases. CDR3 length equals 15 residues. The V segment lost 0 bases and the J segment 7 bases; nucleotides outside the gene matches: 8. CDR1 is SGHRS and CDR2 is YFSETQ in the germline V gene. As DNA, the CDR3 is TGCGCCAGCAGCTTGGTTCCAGGGGGCAACGCTGGCTACACCTTC. It is translated as CASSLVPGGNAGYTF.